Following are 7 T cell receptor beta chains from one sample sequenced in a study of spatial heterogeneity in lung cancer. Study conclusions and caveats: Mutation tallies in tumors tracked expanded intratumoral alpha and beta TCR counts.

Noted time point: sample taken at primary tumor resection. These receptors lack a known antigen. TCRdb re-analysed the 5' RACE reads in MiXCR, keeping a single row per CDR3 protein. The table has about 7,000 distinct CDR3 sequences, 10% to 15% seen once. The material sequenced was lung tumor tissue, taken at surgery. These receptor sequences come from a male donor with early-stage non-small cell lung cancer.

This clonotype is termed medium-sized. V usage is TRBV7-8 and J usage is TRBJ1-2; TRBD1 matches 12 bases. V was clipped by 3 bases and J by 1 base; unmatched bases: 6. Germline lookup yields CDR1 SGHVS and CDR2 FQNEAQ. The CDR3 loop spans 17 amino acids. The chain's CDR3 is CASSFHGTGGFNYGYTF. The CDR3 DNA is TGTGCCAGCAGCTTCCACGGGACAGGGGGCTTTAACTATGGCTACACCTTC.

This clonotype was observed many times. This sequence joins TRBV12-3 or TRBV12-4 and TRBJ1-1; 9 bases match TRBD1. V shed 6 bases and J 0 bases; nucleotides not matched to a gene: 5. This CDR3 has 15 residues. Written as DNA, the CDR3 is TGTGCCAGCAGACCCGGGACAGGGATGAACACTGAAGCTTTCTTT. Its translation is CASRPGTGMNTEAFF.

This clonotype was counted ten times or more. The chain has TRBV5-1 and TRBJ2-7; no clear D. Trimming shortened V by 0 bases and J by 3 bases, and 13 bases separated the two germline ends. Germline CDR1 and CDR2: SGHRS and YFSETQ. This CDR3 is 15 amino acids long. The CDR3 is CASSLDGTSFYEQYF. CDR3 DNA: TGCGCCAGCAGCTTGGACGGAACATCTTTCTACGAGCAGTACTTC.

Many counts were recorded for this clonotype. This chain uses TRBV30 with TRBJ1-5, with no clear D. The CDR3 has 14 residues. V was shortened by 0 bases and J by 3 bases, with 9 bases between the two germline ends. The germline gives CDR1 GTSNPN, CDR2 SVGIG (reference sequence). The CDR3 nucleotides read TGTGCCTGGAGTGTACCCGGGGTCAATCAGCCCCAGCATTTT. Translation gives CAWSVPGVNQPQHF.

The table lists this clonotype with many counts. J is TRBJ2-5 and V is TRBV7-9; D is perhaps TRBD1 or TRBD2 (5 bases each). V was cut by 1 base and J by 1 base, with 10 bases left in between. This CDR3 comprises 15 residues. CDR1 and CDR2 from the germline V gene are SEHNR and FQNEAQ (reference sequence). CDR3 DNA: TGTGCCAGCAGCTTAGGGGGGAATTCCCAAGAGACCCAGTACTTC. Encoded protein: CASSLGGNSQETQYF. The full variable domain, its missing parts supplied by reference TRBV7-9 and TRBJ2-5, is DTGVSQNPRHKITKRGQNVTFRCDPISEHNRLYWYRQTLGQGPEFLTYFQNEAQLEKSRLLSDRFSAERPKGSFSTLEIQRTEQGDSAMYLCASSLGGNSQETQYFGPGTRLLVL.

This clonotype is medium-sized (0.01 to 0.1%) within its sample. This chain connects TRBV10-1 to TRBJ1-1; D is uncertain. The CDR3 runs 13 residues. Trimming took 7 bases from V and 0 from J, leaving 9 bases between them. Germline-derived CDR1 and CDR2 are WNHNN and SYGVQD (reference sequence). CDR3 DNA sequence: TGCGCCAGCAAAGGCCATATGAACACTGAAGCTTTCTTT. Translation: CASKGHMNTEAFF.

This clonotype was detected many times. CDR3 protein: CASRASSYNSPLHF. For the CDR3, the DNA is TGTGCCAGTCGGGCTTCCTCCTATAATTCACCCCTCCACTTT. J is TRBJ1-6 and V is TRBV2; D uncertain. The CDR3 has 14 residues. Trimming shortened V by 9 bases and J by 0 bases, and 9 bases separated the two germline ends. Germline values: CDR1 SNHLY, CDR2 FYNNEI.